The T cell receptor beta chain described here comes from a study of cytotoxic CD8 clonotypes in ibrutinib-treated CLL. Whole-study results and caveats: The public clonotypes identified were infrequent and showed contraction or stability on treatment.

In regard to this clone: Its antigen remains unidentified.

The V gene's germline CDR1 is SGHRS and CDR2 YFSETQ. This CDR3 is 15 amino acids long. Trimming pared 4 bases from V and 3 bases from J, leaving 16 bases between. Clones were sequenced by immunoSEQ multiplex PCR, and TCRdb holds only the in-frame ones, with some missing. The data show tens of thousands of clones, roughly two thirds seen once. Sequences were derived from PBMCs, sampled after 12 months of ibrutinib treatment. The chain employs TRBV5-1 and TRBJ1-1; a weak D match, TRBD1 (5 bases). The TCR comes from a human donor with chronic lymphocytic leukemia. The CDR3, as DNA: TGCGCCAGCAGCCAGGACGGAAGGGGAGACACTGAAGCTTTCTTT. It specifies CASSQDGRGDTEAFF. Full variable domain (outside the CDR3, taken from reference TRBV5-1 and TRBJ1-1): KAGVTQTPRYLIKTRGQQVTLSCSPISGHRSVSWYQQTPGQGLQFLFEYFSETQRNKGNFPGRFSGRQFSNSRSEMNVSTLELGDSALYLCASSQDGRGDTEAFFGQGTRLTVV.